This T cell receptor (beta chain) was sequenced for a study of OX40 agonist ivuxolimab in advanced cancers. About the research overall: People who had prior anti-PD-1, anti-PD-L1 or anti-CTLA-4 therapy could take part, and under 45% had some.

V lost 2 bases, J lost 2 bases, and 10 bases lay in between. Germline V gene sequence: CDR1 MNHEY, CDR2 SVGAGI. The CDR3 runs 14 residues. A note on this clone: Its antigen is as yet unknown.

Some clones are missing from TCRdb's copy, which holds only in-frame ones; the method was immunoSEQ multiplex PCR. The sample consists of more than 40,000 clones, roughly 90% of them appearing once. Study-wide points: The work left the antigen specificity of expanded peripheral T cells undetermined. At 0.1 to 3.0 mg/kg, CD4+ and CD8+ blood T cells expanded clonally by week 6. Expanded clones were, on average, more numerous among CD8+ T cells than CD4+.

The starting material was CD4+ or CD8+ T cells sorted from blood, obtained in a trial of the OX40 agonist ivuxolimab. The receptor comes from an adult with an advanced solid tumor such as melanoma, head and neck, liver or kidney cancer. The chain recombines TRBV6-5 with TRBJ2-7; D gene ambiguous. The CDR3 sequence: CASSYVYGTYEQYF. CDR3 coding DNA: TGTGCCAGCAGTTACGTCTACGGCACCTACGAGCAGTACTTC.